This T cell receptor (beta chain) appears in the sequencing data of a study of blood T cells in healthy people across ages. Study outcomes and limitations: Naive T cell percentage by flow cytometry tracked strongly with beta diversity. It was the long-lived donors that had more naive CD4+ cells and higher diversity than aged donors.

On this clonotype itself: Its antigen is unidentified.

V was clipped by 8 bases and J by 9 bases; unmatched bases: 10. The CDR3 runs to 13 residues. Germline loops: CDR1 SGHAT, CDR2 FQNNGV. The authors ran a second PCR of 7 to 11 cycles using a sample-barcoded 5' primer and a J-beta primer mix. From each sample, at least 2.5 million paired-end reads containing CDR3 were obtained. TCRdb reanalysed the 5' RACE reads using MiXCR and keeps one entry per CDR3 protein. This sample has 600,000 or so distinct CDR3 sequences; around 21% occur once, and the top ten carry roughly 3.6%. J is TRBJ2-1 and V is TRBV11-2, with 7 bases lining up with TRBD2. The sequence was obtained from a man aged 65 to 85 in good health. The sample taken for sequencing was blood. CDR3 nucleotide sequence: TGTGCCAGCCGGAGCGGGAAGCCGGTTGAGCAGTTCTTC. Its protein product is CASRSGKPVEQFF.